Following are 25 T cell receptor beta chains from one sample sequenced in a study of blood T cell repertoires in COVID-19 (dated by TCRdb to 2018 to 2020). The library was prepared using the immunoSEQ multiplex PCR assay. Not all clones reach the TCRdb copy of this immuneACCESS table, which keeps in-frame sequences only. Checked studies attribute under half of the gap to unresolved V genes and leave the rest unexplained. The sample table holds almost 250,000 clones, of which around 87% were seen once. Approximately 1.6% of the sample belongs to the ten largest clones. The sample comprised PBMCs or T cells enriched from blood (not recorded which). The receptors derive from a woman aged 50 to 60 who had recovered from COVID-19.

This clone was found once. V and J are TRBV19 and TRBJ2-1; 11 positions match TRBD2. There are 15 residues in the CDR3. Germline V gene lookup returns CDR1 LNHDA and CDR2 SQIVND (reference sequence). V lost 7 bases, J lost 5 bases, and 7 bases stayed unmatched. CDR3 sequence: CASNLAGGWDNEQFF. The CDR3 coding sequence is TGTGCCAGTAACCTAGCGGGAGGTTGGGACAATGAGCAGTTCTTC.

The genes are TRBV7-9 and TRBJ1-1, with 11 bases matching TRBD1. CDR1 SEHNR and CDR2 FQNEAQ come from the germline V gene (reference sequence). The CDR3 contains 16 residues. V lost 6 bases and J lost 2; bases outside the gene matches: 8. CDR3 in DNA: TGTGCCAGCAGAAACGGACAGGGGGCCCCAAACACTGAAGCTTTCTTT. Protein sequence: CASRNGQGAPNTEAFF.

CDR3 amino acids: CSVETSGSSYNEQFF. CDR3 in DNA: TGCAGCGTTGAGACTAGCGGGAGCTCCTACAATGAGCAGTTCTTC. The chain couples TRBV29-1 to TRBJ2-1; 12 nucleotides align to TRBD2. With V trimmed by 3 bases and J by 0 bases, 0 bases remained unmatched. The germline V gene encodes CDR1 SQVTM and CDR2 ANQGSEA. The CDR3 is 15 residues long.

J is TRBJ2-6 and V is TRBV2, with D uncertain. V lost 4 bases and J 1 base, leaving 2 bases between the germline ends. The CDR3 covers 13 residues. Germline CDR1 SNHLY, CDR2 FYNNEI. The CDR3 DNA reads TGTGCCAGCAGTGCATCTGGGGCCAACGTCCTGACTTTC. Residues: CASSASGANVLTF.

The rearrangement joins TRBV5-5 to TRBJ2-1, with 10 positions matching TRBD2. Germline V gives CDR1 SGHKS, CDR2 YYEKEE (reference sequence). Losses at the gene ends were 3 bases for V and 3 bases for J; bases not matched to a gene: 6. The CDR3 length is 16 residues. CDR3 loop: CASSSWTSGRYNEQFF. The CDR3 bases are TGTGCCAGCAGCTCCTGGACTAGCGGACGCTACAATGAGCAGTTCTTC.

This sequence joins TRBV4-1 and TRBJ2-1; TRBD1 matches 8 bases. Germline CDR1 is MGHRA and CDR2 is YSYEKL. The CDR3 has 18 amino acids. The V and J ends lost 3 bases and 6 bases, in that order; junction bases with no gene match: 16. CDR3 loop: CASSHLGQGVDKLNEQFF. The CDR3 nucleotides are TGCGCCAGCAGCCACCTCGGACAGGGAGTTGATAAACTCAATGAGCAGTTCTTC.

The chain combines TRBV7-2 with TRBJ2-3, with D uncertain. The V gene's germline CDR1 is SGHTA and CDR2 FQGNSA. Trimming cost V 5 bases and J 4 bases, with 7 bases left between them. The CDR3 length is 12 residues. The CDR3 DNA sequence: TGTGCCAGCAGCACGACTGCAGATACGCAGTATTTT. It translates to CASSTTADTQYF.

CDR3 sequence reads: CASSQKRPGDGSYGYTF. The CDR3 DNA reads TGCGCCAGCAGCCAAAAGAGGCCTGGGGATGGGAGCTATGGCTACACCTTC. V and J are TRBV4-1 and TRBJ1-2; no clear D. Germline V gene sequence: CDR1 MGHRA, CDR2 YSYEKL. The ends were cut back, 2 bases at V and 4 bases at J, with 20 bases in the middle. The CDR3 sequence is 17 residues long.

The V gene is TRBV24-1, the J gene TRBJ2-3; 8 nucleotides match TRBD1. The CDR3 runs 17 residues. After removal of 3 bases from V and 7 bases from J, the junction contained 14 bases not matched to a gene. Germline V CDR1 and CDR2: KGHDR, SFDVKD. CDR3 loop: CATSDPRTGTGPHTQYF. The CDR3 coding sequence is TGTGCCACCAGTGATCCACGGACCGGGACAGGCCCTCATACGCAGTATTTT.

V usage is TRBV29-1 and J usage is TRBJ2-6; no firm D call. The germline gives CDR1 SQVTM, CDR2 ANQGSEA. The ends were cut back, 5 bases at V and 0 bases at J, with 5 bases in the middle. The CDR3 is 13 residues long. Here the CDR3 reads CSVTSSGANVLTF. The CDR3 bases are TGCAGCGTTACTTCCTCTGGGGCCAACGTCCTGACTTTC.

This sequence joins TRBV7-2 and TRBJ1-1; TRBD1 matches at 9 bases. CDR3 length: 15 residues. The V gene end was trimmed by 5 bases and the J gene end by 5 bases; junction bases not matched to a gene: 9. CDR1 is SGHTA and CDR2 is FQGNSA in the germline V gene. The CDR3 reads CASSTSQGARTEAFF. The CDR3, as DNA: TGTGCCAGCAGCACCTCACAGGGGGCGAGAACTGAAGCTTTCTTT.

J is TRBJ2-2 and V is TRBV11-2; 10 bases match TRBD2. The CDR3 covers 17 residues. The trim removed 1 base at V and 4 bases at J, leaving 6 bases unmatched. Germline CDR1 and CDR2: SGHAT and FQNNGV. The CDR3: CASSLGASGSVTGELFF. The CDR3 DNA reads TGTGCCAGCAGCTTAGGGGCTAGCGGGAGTGTCACCGGGGAGCTGTTTTTT.

V gene TRBV3-1 (or the pseudogene TRBV3-2) combines with J gene TRBJ2-1, with 9 bases aligning to TRBD1. The germline V gene encodes CDR1 LGHDT and CDR2 YNNKEL (reference sequence). The CDR3 length is 15 residues. Unmatched junction bases numbered 8, after V lost 4 bases and J lost 7 bases. The CDR3 reads CASSRRQGVTNEQFF. The CDR3 DNA reads as TGTGCCAGCAGCCGTAGACAGGGGGTGACGAATGAGCAGTTCTTC.

The chain carries TRBV6-1 and TRBJ1-5; 9 positions agree with TRBD1. The CDR3 extends over 16 amino acids. CDR1 is MNHNS and CDR2 is SASEGT in the germline V gene. V lost 4 bases and J lost 2; bases outside the gene matches: 6. CDR3 nucleotides: TGTGCCAGCAGTGGGGGGACAGGGACTCGCAATCAGCCCCAGCATTTT. Its translation is CASSGGTGTRNQPQHF.

The V and J genes are TRBV3-1 (or the pseudogene TRBV3-2) and TRBJ2-5; 15 nucleotides line up with TRBD2. Per germline, CDR1 LGHDT and CDR2 YNNKEL (reference sequence). The CDR3 consists of 17 residues. Germline trimming cut 1 base from V and 5 bases from J; bases unmatched to any gene: 5. In DNA form, the CDR3 reads TGTGCCAGCAGCCAAGGGACTAGCGGGAGGGCCCTGGAGACCCAGTACTTC. This sequence encodes CASSQGTSGRALETQYF.

CDR3: CASSPLLTSGFWNTGELFF. The CDR3 nucleotides read TGTGCCAGCAGCCCCCTTCTGACTAGCGGTTTCTGGAACACCGGGGAGCTGTTTTTT. This chain uses TRBV7-9 with TRBJ2-2; TRBD2 aligns across 9 bases. The CDR3 loop spans 19 amino acids. The ends lost 5 bases at V and 1 base at J; junction bases unmatched: 14. Germline CDR1 SEHNR, CDR2 FQNEAQ (reference sequence).

V is TRBV28 and J is TRBJ2-1, with 10 bases aligning to TRBD2. CDR1 is MDHEN and CDR2 is SYDVKM in the germline V gene. V dropped 4 bases and J dropped 12; count of bases not matched to a gene: 6. This CDR3 is built from 13 residues. The CDR3 sequence: CASSSIAGGTQFF. CDR3 nucleotide sequence: TGTGCCAGCAGTTCGATAGCGGGAGGAACGCAGTTCTTC.

The chain is built from TRBV7-9 and TRBJ1-3; 7 bases match TRBD1. V dropped 5 bases and J dropped 1; count of bases not matched to a gene: 11. Germline assignment: CDR1 SEHNR and CDR2 FQNEAQ (reference sequence). The CDR3 sequence is 17 residues long. DNA of the CDR3: TGTGCCAGCAGCCATTCTAACAGGGGCTATTCTGGAAACACCATATATTTT. It translates to CASSHSNRGYSGNTIYF.

This clone has a count of ten or more. The genes are TRBV7-9 and TRBJ1-1; a possible D gene is TRBD1 (5 bases). CDR1 is SEHNR, CDR2 FQNEAQ, per germline (reference sequence). V lost 3 bases to trimming and J lost 11 bases, with 22 bases between them. The CDR3 consists of 15 residues. The CDR3 DNA reads as TGTGCCAGCAGCTTCCAGGGCGGGGTTCGAGTTGACGCTTTCTTT. Translation gives CASSFQGGVRVDAFF.

V gene TRBV7-8 combines with J gene TRBJ2-7, with unresolved D. Trimming cost V 5 bases and J 2 bases, with 13 bases left between them. This CDR3 has 14 residues. Germline CDR1 and CDR2: SGHVS and FQNEAQ. CDR3 coding DNA: TGTGCCAGCAGCCCGACGGGTTCGCCCTACGAGCAGTACTTC. It is translated as CASSPTGSPYEQYF.

The V call is TRBV29-1, the J call TRBJ2-1; 7 nucleotides line up with TRBD2. The germline gives CDR1 SQVTM, CDR2 ANQGSEA. Trimming at V came to 4 bases and at J to 7 bases, leaving 7 bases not matched to a gene. The CDR3 totals 13 residues. The CDR3 is CSVGRRELNEQFF. CDR3 DNA sequence: TGCAGCGTTGGTAGGCGGGAGCTGAATGAGCAGTTCTTC.

The rearrangement joins TRBV28 to TRBJ1-5; 10 bases are shared with TRBD1. The CDR3 runs to 14 residues. Looked up from germline, CDR1 is MDHEN and CDR2 is SYDVKM. The V gene end was trimmed by 6 bases and the J gene end by 6 bases; junction bases not matched to a gene: 5. The CDR3 loop reads CASRGQGEGQPQHF. DNA for the CDR3: TGTGCCAGCAGAGGACAGGGGGAAGGTCAGCCCCAGCATTTT.

The V call is TRBV12-5, the J call TRBJ2-5; TRBD2 aligns across 9 bases. In germline, CDR1 is LGHNT, CDR2 FRNRAP. This CDR3 has 15 amino acids. The J segment lost 2 bases and the V segment lost 6 bases, leaving 7 bases of the junction unmatched. The CDR3 sequence is CASGPGLAKQETQYF. In DNA, the CDR3 is TGTGCTAGTGGACCGGGACTAGCCAAACAAGAGACCCAGTACTTC.

The chain uses TRBV19 and TRBJ1-1; D unclear. The germline V gene encodes CDR1 LNHDA and CDR2 SQIVND (reference sequence). V was pared by 5 bases and J by 9 bases, with 19 bases between. This CDR3 has 14 residues. In DNA, the CDR3 is TGTGCCAGTAGTCTCTCTTCGGTATTTGGGCAAGCTTTCTTT. This codes for CASSLSSVFGQAFF.

The chain joins TRBV5-1 to TRBJ1-2, with 10 nucleotides matching TRBD1. This CDR3 has 15 residues. CDR1 and CDR2 (germline): SGHRS, YFSETQ. The ends lost 0 bases at V and 5 bases at J; junction bases unmatched: 4. The CDR3 here is CASSLVTGGNYGYTF. The DNA of the CDR3 is TGCGCCAGCAGCTTGGTGACAGGGGGCAATTATGGCTACACCTTC.